A single sample is the source of the 16 T cell receptor beta chains below, sequenced in a study of shared clonotypes between healthy human individuals. TCRdb's copy holds only in-frame clones and misses some; the assay was immunoSEQ multiplex PCR. Of nearly 1 million clones listed, roughly 72% are singletons. Specimen: memory CD4+ T cells sorted from blood. Noted subset: CD45RA-negative fraction. All receptors come from a man aged 18 to 29 in good health.

This clone has more than one count but fewer than ten. The chain recombines TRBV5-6 with TRBJ1-5, with 12 bases lining up with TRBD1. Trimming took 4 bases from V and 6 from J; bases not matched to a gene: 5. This CDR3 is built from 15 residues. CDR1 is SGHDT, CDR2 YYEEEE, per germline. In nucleotides, the CDR3 is TGTGCCAGCAGCGGGGACAGGGGGCGGTCTCAGCCCCAGCATTTT. It translates to CASSGDRGRSQPQHF.

This clone was seen ten or more times. The J gene is TRBJ2-1, the V gene TRBV30; D ambiguous. Germline lookup yields CDR1 GTSNPN and CDR2 SVGIG (reference sequence). V lost 1 base and J lost 6, with 10 bases in between. The CDR3 covers 13 residues. The CDR3 bases are TGTGCCTGGAGTGGGGCGGCCCGCAATGAGCAGTTCTTC. It yields the protein CAWSGAARNEQFF.

The chain couples TRBV25-1 to TRBJ1-3, with D unresolved. V lost 3 bases and J 4 bases, leaving 13 bases between the germline ends. The germline gives CDR1 MGHDK, CDR2 SYGVNS. The CDR3 contains 15 residues. The CDR3 region is CASSDDGIAGNTIYF. CDR3 DNA: TGTGCCAGCAGTGATGATGGAATCGCCGGAAACACCATATATTTT.

The J gene is TRBJ2-1, the V gene TRBV2, with D hard to call. The V gene lost 3 bases and the J gene lost 6 bases, with 9 bases spanning the gap. Germline CDR1 is SNHLY and CDR2 is FYNNEI. The CDR3 sequence is 13 residues long. The CDR3 here is CASSDMVSNEQFF. Written as DNA, the CDR3 is TGTGCCAGCAGTGATATGGTAAGCAATGAGCAGTTCTTC.

This clone has a single count. The chain carries TRBV7-2 and TRBJ2-2; no firm D call. Deletions cut 4 bases from V and 7 bases from J, with 19 bases between. The length of the CDR3 is 16 residues. CDR1 is SGHTA and CDR2 is FQGNSA in the germline V gene. This chain's CDR3 is CASSSKASRPGGELFF. Here the CDR3 DNA reads TGTGCCAGCAGCTCCAAAGCGTCCCGCCCAGGCGGGGAGCTGTTTTTT.

The J gene is TRBJ1-5, the V gene TRBV10-3; the D is unclear. Per the germline V gene, CDR1 is ENHRY and CDR2 is SYGVKD. Trimming cost V 3 bases and J 4 bases, with 7 bases left between them. The CDR3 contains 13 residues. CDR3 DNA: TGTGCCATCAGTGAAGGGTTTAATCAGCCCCAGCATTTT. It codes for CAISEGFNQPQHF.

V is TRBV28 and J is TRBJ2-6, with D tentatively TRBD2 (5 bases). Germline V gene data show CDR1 as MDHEN and CDR2 as SYDVKM. The ends were cut back, 7 bases at V and 0 bases at J, with 19 bases in the middle. The CDR3 spans 18 residues. For the CDR3, the DNA is TGTGCCAGCACCACTGGGTGGACTTCTACCTCTGGGGCCAACGTCCTGACTTTC. This encodes CASTTGWTSTSGANVLTF.

CDR3 sequence: CASSPWGRENTEAFF. Here the CDR3 DNA reads TGTGCCAGCAGCCCGTGGGGTCGGGAGAACACTGAAGCTTTCTTT. The chain combines TRBV7-8 with TRBJ1-1; D not certain. Germline CDR1 is SGHVS and CDR2 is FQNEAQ. The CDR3 sequence is 15 residues long. Between the trimmed V and J ends, which lost 5 bases and 1 base, there was a span of 14 bases. The entire variable domain, with the rest obtained from reference TRBV7-8 and TRBJ1-1, is as follows: GAGVSQSPRYKVAKRGQDVALRCDPISGHVSLFWYQQALGQGPEFLTYFQNEAQLDKSGLPSDRFFAERPEGSVSTLKIQRTQQEDSAVYLCASSPWGRENTEAFFGQGTRLTVV.

V is TRBV9 and J is TRBJ2-2; D is possibly TRBD2 (6 bases). Germline CDR1 and CDR2: SGDLS and YYNGEE. Trimming took off 0 bases at V and 2 bases at J, with 11 bases between the two ends. The CDR3 totals 16 residues. In DNA, the CDR3 is TGTGCCAGCAGCGTAGGGGTTAGCGGCAACACCGGGGAGCTGTTTTTT. This translates into CASSVGVSGNTGELFF.

J is TRBJ2-2 and V is TRBV7-2; TRBD2 is a possible D gene (6 bases). The V gene lost 4 bases and the J gene lost 0 bases, with 12 bases spanning the gap. The CDR3 runs to 16 residues. Germline V CDR1 and CDR2: SGHTA, FQGNSA. The CDR3 coding sequence is TGTGCCAGCAGCTCCCGGGACTTTGCGAACACCGGGGAGCTGTTTTTT. Translation: CASSSRDFANTGELFF.

The chain uses TRBV30 and TRBJ1-2; D unresolved. The CDR3 covers 12 residues. V was clipped by 5 bases and J by 8 bases, with 15 bases between them. CDR1 and CDR2 (germline): GTSNPN, SVGIG (reference sequence). The DNA of the CDR3 is TGTGCCTGGGCACCGATCCCGGGCGGCTACACCTTC. It translates to CAWAPIPGGYTF.

The chain joins TRBV25-1 to TRBJ1-1, with D perhaps matching TRBD1 (6 bases). Between the trimmed V and J ends, which lost 2 bases and 4 bases, there was a span of 11 bases. The CDR3 sequence is 14 residues long. In germline, CDR1 is MGHDK, CDR2 SYGVNS. As DNA, the CDR3 is TGTGCCAGCAGTGAAACGGGAGGGGGCACTGAAGCTTTCTTT. Protein product: CASSETGGGTEAFF.

This rearrangement joins TRBV5-5 to TRBJ1-2, with 8 bases that match TRBD1. This CDR3 has 15 amino acids. The V and J ends lost 4 bases and 4 bases, in that order; junction bases with no gene match: 9. Germline values: CDR1 SGHKS, CDR2 YYEKEE (reference sequence). CDR3 amino acids: CASSIGWQGAYGYTF. DNA for the CDR3: TGTGCCAGCAGCATAGGGTGGCAGGGGGCCTATGGCTACACCTTC.

This rearrangement joins TRBV5-1 to TRBJ2-3; no clear D. Germline assignment: CDR1 SGHRS and CDR2 YFSETQ. V lost 7 bases to trimming and J lost 1 base, with 16 bases between them. CDR3 length: 15 amino acids. CDR3 DNA: TGCGCCAGCGGATGGGCCTCCCCTGGCACAGATACGCAGTATTTT. It specifies CASGWASPGTDTQYF.

V is TRBV5-1 and J is TRBJ2-5; 7 positions match TRBD2. V dropped 4 bases and J dropped 2; count of bases not matched to a gene: 5. Germline V CDR1 and CDR2: SGHRS, YFSETQ. This CDR3 spans 14 amino acids. Here the CDR3 DNA reads TGCGCCAGCAGCGAAAATAGCGGGCAAGAGACCCAGTACTTC. Its protein product is CASSENSGQETQYF.

The rearrangement links TRBV6-5 to TRBJ2-1; D is unresolved. CDR1 and CDR2 from the germline V gene are MNHEY and SVGAGI. Trimming left V 6 bases short and J 7 bases short, with 7 bases between. The CDR3 is 11 amino acids. The chain's CDR3 is CASRWKNEQFF. For the CDR3, the DNA is TGTGCCAGCAGATGGAAAAATGAGCAGTTCTTC.